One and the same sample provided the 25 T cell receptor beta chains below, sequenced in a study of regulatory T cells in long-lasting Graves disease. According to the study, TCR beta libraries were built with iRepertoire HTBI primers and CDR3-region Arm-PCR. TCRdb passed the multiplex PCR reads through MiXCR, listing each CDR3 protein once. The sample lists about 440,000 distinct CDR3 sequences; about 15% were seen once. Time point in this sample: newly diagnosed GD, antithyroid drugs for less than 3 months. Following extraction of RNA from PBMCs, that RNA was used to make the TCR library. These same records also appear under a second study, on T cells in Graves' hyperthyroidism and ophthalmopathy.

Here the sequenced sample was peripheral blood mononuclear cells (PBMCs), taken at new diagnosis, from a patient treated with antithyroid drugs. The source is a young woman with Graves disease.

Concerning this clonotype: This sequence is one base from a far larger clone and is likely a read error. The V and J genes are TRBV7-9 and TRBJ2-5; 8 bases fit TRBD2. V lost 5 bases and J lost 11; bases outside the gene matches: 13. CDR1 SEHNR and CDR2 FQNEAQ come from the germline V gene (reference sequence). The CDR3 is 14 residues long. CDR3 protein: CASSPERENNEQYF. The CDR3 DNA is TGTGCCAGCAGCCCCGAGCGGGAGAACAATGAGCAGTACTTC.

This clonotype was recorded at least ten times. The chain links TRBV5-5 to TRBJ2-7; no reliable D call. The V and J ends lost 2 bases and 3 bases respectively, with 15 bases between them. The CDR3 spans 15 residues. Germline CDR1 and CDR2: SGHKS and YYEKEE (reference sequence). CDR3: CASSFRAGPNYEQYF. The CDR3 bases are TGTGCCAGCAGCTTCCGGGCAGGACCAAACTACGAGCAGTACTTC. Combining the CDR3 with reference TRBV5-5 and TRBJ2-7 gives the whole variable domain DAGVTQSPTHLIKTRGQQVTLRCSPISGHKSVSWYQQVLGQGPQFIFQYYEKEERGRGNFPDRFSARQFPNYSSELNVNALLLGDSALYLCASSFRAGPNYEQYFGPGTRLTVT.

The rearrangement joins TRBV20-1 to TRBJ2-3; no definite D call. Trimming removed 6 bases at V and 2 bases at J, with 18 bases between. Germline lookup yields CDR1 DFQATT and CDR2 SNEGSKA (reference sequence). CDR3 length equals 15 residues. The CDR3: CSAQTITDDTDTQYF. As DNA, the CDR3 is TGCAGTGCCCAAACCATCACGGACGACACAGATACGCAGTATTTT.

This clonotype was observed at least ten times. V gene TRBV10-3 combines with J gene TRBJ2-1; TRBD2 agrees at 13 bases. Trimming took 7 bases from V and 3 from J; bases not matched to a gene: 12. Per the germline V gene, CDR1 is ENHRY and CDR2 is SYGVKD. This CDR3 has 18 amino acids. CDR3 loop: CAIKGQGLAGLGYNEQFF. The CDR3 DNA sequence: TGTGCCATCAAAGGTCAGGGACTAGCGGGATTAGGCTACAATGAGCAGTTCTTC.

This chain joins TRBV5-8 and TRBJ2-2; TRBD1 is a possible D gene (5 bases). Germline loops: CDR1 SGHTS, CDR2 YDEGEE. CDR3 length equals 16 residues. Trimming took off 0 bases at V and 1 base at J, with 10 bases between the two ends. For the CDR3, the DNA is TGTGCCAGCAGCTTGGAGGCTAGGGGGAACACCGGGGAGCTGTTTTTT. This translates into CASSLEARGNTGELFF.

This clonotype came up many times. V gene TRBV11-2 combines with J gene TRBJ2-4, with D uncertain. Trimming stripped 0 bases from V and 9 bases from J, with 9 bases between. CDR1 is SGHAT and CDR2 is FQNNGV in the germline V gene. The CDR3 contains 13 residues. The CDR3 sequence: CASSLDKGGIQYF. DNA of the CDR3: TGTGCCAGCAGCTTAGATAAGGGCGGCATTCAGTACTTC.

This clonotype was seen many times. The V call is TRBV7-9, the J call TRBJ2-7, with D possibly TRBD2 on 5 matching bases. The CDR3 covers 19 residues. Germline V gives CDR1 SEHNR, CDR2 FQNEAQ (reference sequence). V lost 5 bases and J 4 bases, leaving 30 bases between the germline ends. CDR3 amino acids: CASSPRKNIRSGSWYEQYF. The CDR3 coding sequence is TGTGCCAGCAGCCCACGAAAAAATATTAGGAGCGGTTCGTGGTACGAGCAGTACTTC.

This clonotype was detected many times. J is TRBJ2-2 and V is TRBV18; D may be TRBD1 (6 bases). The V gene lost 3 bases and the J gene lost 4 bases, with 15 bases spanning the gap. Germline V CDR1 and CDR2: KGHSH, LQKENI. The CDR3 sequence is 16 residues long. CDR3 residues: CASSPNRQDSTGELFF. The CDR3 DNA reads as TGTGCCAGCTCACCTAATCGACAGGATTCCACCGGGGAGCTGTTTTTT.

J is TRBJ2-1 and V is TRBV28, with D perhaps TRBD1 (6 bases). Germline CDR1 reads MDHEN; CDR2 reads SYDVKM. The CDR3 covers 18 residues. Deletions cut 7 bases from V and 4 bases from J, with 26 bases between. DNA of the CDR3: TGTGCCAGCACTCCTCGAGGTAAACCGGGACATCGGTACAATGAGCAGTTCTTC. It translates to CASTPRGKPGHRYNEQFF.

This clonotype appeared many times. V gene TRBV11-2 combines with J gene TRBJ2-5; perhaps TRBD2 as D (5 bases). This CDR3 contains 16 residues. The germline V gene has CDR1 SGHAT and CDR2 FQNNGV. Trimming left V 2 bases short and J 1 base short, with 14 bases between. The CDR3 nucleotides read TGTGCCAGCAGCTTACGACCCCTCGGGATCCAAGAGACCCAGTACTTC. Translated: CASSLRPLGIQETQYF.

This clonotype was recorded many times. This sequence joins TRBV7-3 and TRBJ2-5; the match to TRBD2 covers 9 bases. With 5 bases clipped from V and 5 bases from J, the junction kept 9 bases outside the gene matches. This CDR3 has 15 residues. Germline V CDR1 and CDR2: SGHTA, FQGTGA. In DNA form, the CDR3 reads TGTGCCAGCAGCCCTAGCGGGACCCCCGGGGAGACCCAGTACTTC. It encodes CASSPSGTPGETQYF.

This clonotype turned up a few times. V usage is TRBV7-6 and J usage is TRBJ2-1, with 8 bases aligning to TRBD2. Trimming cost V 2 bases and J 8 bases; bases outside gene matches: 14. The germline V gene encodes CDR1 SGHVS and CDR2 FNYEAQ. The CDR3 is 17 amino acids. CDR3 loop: CASSLRPGRAGYDEQFF. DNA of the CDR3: TGTGCCAGCAGCTTACGTCCCGGGAGGGCCGGATACGATGAGCAGTTCTTC.

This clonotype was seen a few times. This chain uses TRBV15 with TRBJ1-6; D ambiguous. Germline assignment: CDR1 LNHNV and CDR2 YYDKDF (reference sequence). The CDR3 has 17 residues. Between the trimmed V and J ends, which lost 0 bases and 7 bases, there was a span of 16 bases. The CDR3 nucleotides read TGTGCCACCAGCAGAGAGTTAGAGGGTCCCCACAATTCACCCCTCCACTTT. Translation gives CATSRELEGPHNSPLHF. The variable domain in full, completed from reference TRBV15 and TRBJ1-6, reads DAMVIQNPRYQVTQFGKPVTLSCSQTLNHNVMYWYQQKSSQAPKLLFHYYDKDFNNEADTPDNFQSRRPNTSFCFLDIRSPGLGDTAMYLCATSRELEGPHNSPLHFGNGTRLTVT.

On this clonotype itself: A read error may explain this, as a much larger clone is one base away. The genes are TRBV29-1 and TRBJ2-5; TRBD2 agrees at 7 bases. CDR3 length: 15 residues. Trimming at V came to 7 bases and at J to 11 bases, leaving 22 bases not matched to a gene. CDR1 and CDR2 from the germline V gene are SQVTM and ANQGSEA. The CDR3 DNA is TGCAGCGCCGCGGGAGACCGCCGTAACTACAATGAGCAGTACTTC. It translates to CSAAGDRRNYNEQYF. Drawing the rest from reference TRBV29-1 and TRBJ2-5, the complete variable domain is SAVISQKPSRDICQRGTSLTIQCQVDSQVTMMFWYRQQPGQSLTLIATANQGSEATYESGFVIDKFPISRPNLTFSTLTVSNMSPEDSSIYLCSAAGDRRNYNEQYFGPGTRLLVL.

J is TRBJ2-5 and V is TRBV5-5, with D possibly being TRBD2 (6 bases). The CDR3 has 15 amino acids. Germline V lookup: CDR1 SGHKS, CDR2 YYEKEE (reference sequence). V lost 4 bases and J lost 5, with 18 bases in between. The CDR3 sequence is CASSLRRERRETQYF. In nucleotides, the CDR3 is TGTGCCAGCAGCCTCCGGAGGGAGCGGCGCGAGACCCAGTACTTC.

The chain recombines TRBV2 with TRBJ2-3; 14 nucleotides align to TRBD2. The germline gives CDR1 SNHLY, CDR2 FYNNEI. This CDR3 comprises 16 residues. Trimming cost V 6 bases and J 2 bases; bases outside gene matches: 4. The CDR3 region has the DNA TGTGCCAGCAGGGCGGGACTAGCGGGAGACACAGATACGCAGTATTTT. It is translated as CASRAGLAGDTDTQYF.

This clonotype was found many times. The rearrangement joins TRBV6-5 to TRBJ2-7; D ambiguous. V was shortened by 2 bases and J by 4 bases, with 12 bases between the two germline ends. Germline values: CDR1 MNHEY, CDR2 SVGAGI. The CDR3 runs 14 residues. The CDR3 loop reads CASSYHDSQYEQYF. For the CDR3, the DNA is TGTGCCAGCAGTTACCATGACTCACAATACGAGCAGTACTTC.

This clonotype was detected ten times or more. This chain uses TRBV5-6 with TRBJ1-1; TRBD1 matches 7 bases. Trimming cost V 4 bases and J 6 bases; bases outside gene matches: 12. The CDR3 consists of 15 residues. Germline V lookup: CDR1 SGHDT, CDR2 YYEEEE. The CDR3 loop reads CASSPPSDRAAEAFF. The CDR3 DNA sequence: TGTGCCAGCAGCCCTCCCTCAGACAGGGCGGCTGAAGCTTTCTTT.

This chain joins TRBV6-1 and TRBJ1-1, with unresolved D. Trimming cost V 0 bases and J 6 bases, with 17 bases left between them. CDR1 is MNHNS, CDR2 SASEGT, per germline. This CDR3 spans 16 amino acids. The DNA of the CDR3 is TGTGCCAGCAGTGAAGCGCTTATCAGAGTGATCTCTGAAGCTTTCTTT. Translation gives CASSEALIRVISEAFF.

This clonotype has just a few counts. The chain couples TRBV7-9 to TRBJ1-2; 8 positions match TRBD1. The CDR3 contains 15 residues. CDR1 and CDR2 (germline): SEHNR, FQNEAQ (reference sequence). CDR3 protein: CAYAVPDREFYGYTF. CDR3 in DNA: TGTGCTTACGCCGTTCCGGACAGGGAGTTCTATGGCTACACCTTC.

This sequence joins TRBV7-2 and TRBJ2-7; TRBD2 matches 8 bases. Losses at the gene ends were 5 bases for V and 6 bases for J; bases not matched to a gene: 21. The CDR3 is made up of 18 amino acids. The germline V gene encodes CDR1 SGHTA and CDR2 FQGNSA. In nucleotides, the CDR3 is TGTGCCAGCAGCCCCCGGGGGGGGTGGGGCGGTGGTGGGCCCGAGCAGTACTTC. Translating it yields CASSPRGGWGGGGPEQYF.

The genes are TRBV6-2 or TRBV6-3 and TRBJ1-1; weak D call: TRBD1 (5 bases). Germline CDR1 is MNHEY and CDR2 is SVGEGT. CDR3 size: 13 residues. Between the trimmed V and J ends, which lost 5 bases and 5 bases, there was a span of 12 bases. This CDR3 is CASSVGEWTEAFF. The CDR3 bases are TGTGCCAGCAGTGTAGGGGAGTGGACTGAAGCTTTCTTT.

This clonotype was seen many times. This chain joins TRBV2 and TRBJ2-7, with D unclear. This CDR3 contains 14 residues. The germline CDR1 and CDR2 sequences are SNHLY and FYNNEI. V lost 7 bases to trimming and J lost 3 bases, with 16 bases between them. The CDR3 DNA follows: TGTGCCAGCAAAATTGACCGACCGAGCTACGAGCAGTACTTC. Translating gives CASKIDRPSYEQYF.

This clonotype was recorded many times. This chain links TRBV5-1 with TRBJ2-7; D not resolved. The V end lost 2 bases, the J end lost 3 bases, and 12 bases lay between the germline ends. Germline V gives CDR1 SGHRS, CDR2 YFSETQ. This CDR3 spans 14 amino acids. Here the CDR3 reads CASSLTAGNYEQYF. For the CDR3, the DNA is TGCGCCAGCAGCTTAACAGCTGGAAACTACGAGCAGTACTTC. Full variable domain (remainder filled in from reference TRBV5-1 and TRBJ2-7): KAGVTQTPRYLIKTRGQQVTLSCSPISGHRSVSWYQQTPGQGLQFLFEYFSETQRNKGNFPGRFSGRQFSNSRSEMNVSTLELGDSALYLCASSLTAGNYEQYFGPGTRLTVT.

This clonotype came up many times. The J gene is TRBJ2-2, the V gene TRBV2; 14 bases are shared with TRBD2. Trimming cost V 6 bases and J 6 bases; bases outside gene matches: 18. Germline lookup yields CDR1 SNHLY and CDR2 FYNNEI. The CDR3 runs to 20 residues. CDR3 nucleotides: TGTGCCAGCAGGAAGGGATTACCGGGACTAGCGGGAGAAGGGGCCGGGGAGCTGTTTTTT. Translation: CASRKGLPGLAGEGAGELFF.